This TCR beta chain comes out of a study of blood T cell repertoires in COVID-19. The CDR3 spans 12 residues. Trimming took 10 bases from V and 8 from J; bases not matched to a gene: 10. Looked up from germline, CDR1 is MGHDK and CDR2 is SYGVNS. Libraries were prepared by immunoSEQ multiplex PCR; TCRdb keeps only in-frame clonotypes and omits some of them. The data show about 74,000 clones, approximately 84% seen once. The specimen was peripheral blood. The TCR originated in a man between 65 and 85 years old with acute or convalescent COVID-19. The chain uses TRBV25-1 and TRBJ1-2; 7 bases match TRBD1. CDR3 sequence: CATTTGQAGYTF. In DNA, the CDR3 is TGTGCCACTACGACCGGACAGGCCGGCTACACCTTC.